The T cell receptor beta chain described here comes from a study of shared clonotypes between healthy human individuals (dated by TCRdb to 2020 to 2022). Regarding the study in general: A few men and two women, aged 18 to 49 years, made up the cohort. To increase sequencing depth and limit assay-specific biases, TCR repertoire library preparation and sequencing were carried out by different laboratories using diverse techniques. Each donor's leukapheresis produced roughly between roughly 0.85 and 9.5 billion PBMCs. Blood TCR repertoires of a handful of healthy adults were deeply sequenced to estimate repertoire size and the extent of clonotype sharing between individuals. General conclusions and limits of the study: The genetic and exposure-history diversity represented was limited by the small number of donors. Only blood was sampled, and tissue TCR repertoires likely differ from those in blood. Pairwise subsampling indicated that sequencing depth was expected to affect the degree of clonotype sharing among donors.

Using the deep immunoSEQ assay, TCR CDR3 regions were amplified from genomic DNA by multiplex PCR. Extracted genomic DNA from each cell subset was distributed evenly across all wells of several immunoSEQ 96-well plates, and each plate was treated as a replicate. For unsorted PBMC, each replicate PCR was loaded with roughly 330 ng genomic DNA, equivalent to tens of thousands of T cell genomes. Ten immunoSEQ deep assay plates were used to sequence unsorted PBMC genomic DNA. The purified libraries were quantified using a Qubit 3.0 fluorometer, sized with a Bioanalyzer 2100, and then quantified again using the KAPA Library Quantification kit. Every immunoSEQ 96-well plate was sequenced on a separate single-read 150-cycle Illumina NextSeq 550 flow cell. In the authors' own workflow: Because the immunoSEQ output held only junctional sequences and lacked quality scores, the filtering could not match the filtering applied to full-length reads. To assign V/J genes and CDR3, sequences were annotated using PyIR, a Python wrapper for IgBLAST v1.9, with IMGT germline references. Reads were filtered out if the reads had weak V/J assignments (E-value above 1e-6), no CDR3, stop codons, out-of-frame junctions, or ambiguous translated residues. V3J clonotypes were defined by identical inferred V gene, J gene, and CDR3 amino acid sequence. Percentage overlap between repertoires was calculated by dividing the number of shared unique clonotypes by the size of the smaller repertoire. Repertoire richness was assessed with RTK rarefaction, the Chao1 estimator, and Recon v2.1 estimates of unobserved clonotypes. TCRdb obtained this table from immuneACCESS and retained in-frame rearrangements with V and J assigned. These tables miss some clones; where compared with another copy, unresolved V genes account for less than half of the shortfall, and the remainder is unexplained. V, J and clone size were drawn from that table, and D and trimming were deduced from the DNA. In all, the sample holds about 510,000 clones, and around 79% of those were seen once. Roughly an eighth of the sample comes from the top ten.

A note on this clone: Its antigen target is currently unknown. Base qualities are not at hand, and no much larger clone is one base apart.

CDR1 SNHLY and CDR2 FYNNEI were looked up in the germline V gene. The CDR3 runs 14 residues from the cysteine to the phenylalanine. Just the 42-base CDR3 DNA is kept, in frame starting at base 1. V drops 6 bases and J drops 6 bases, leaving 15 bases in between. Healthy HIV-negative adults with no recently reported acute infections or vaccinations were included as donors. Every donor was a Caucasian adult residing in Nashville, Tennessee, USA. In the unsorted samples, 85 million to 100 million PBMCs were counted, and genomic DNA was extracted using the QIAamp DNA Blood Mini kit. Blood was collected by leukapheresis, and PBMCs were isolated by Ficoll-Histopaque density gradient centrifugation and then cryopreserved in liquid nitrogen vapor phase.

This TCR was recovered from a woman in her thirties or forties in good health. Some clones in this sample may be carry-over from other donors' samples. This receptor chain uses TRBV2 and TRBJ2-4, with the D gene not confidently named. The sequencing sample was made of PBMCs. The nucleotide sequence is given as TGTGCCAGCAGGCCAGGAGTGGTGGGAAACATTCAGTACTTC. Its amino acids are CASRPGVVGNIQYF.